This T cell receptor (beta chain) was documented in a study of T cell responses to AZD1222 COVID-19 vaccine (dated by TCRdb to 2020 to 2022). About the full investigation: AZD1222 recipients whose second dose came at about 4 weeks and those whose second dose came at about 12 weeks were combined into one group, since spike-specific TCR depth and breadth did not differ between the two schedules. TCR sequencing was performed for 230 to 250 trial participants, of whom around 200 were given two doses of AZD1222 and around 25 were given two doses of MenACWY control vaccine. Enrollment into the trials was organized by age into subgroups of 18-55, 56-69 and 70-plus years, and those subgroups contained roughly 150, 30 and 60 TCR-sequenced participants, respectively.

The research as a whole found: CD4 TCRs associated with the vaccine covered the entire spike protein, and the dominant responses were in regions 160-218 and 743-854. A significant rise in spike-specific TCR breadth and depth was observed after two AZD1222 doses relative to day 0 and relative to MenACWY recipients. Because no day 14 peak-response samples were available, repertoires were characterized only after the peak T cell response. The 56-69-year group was small, and its depth increase did not reach significance, likely because of low power. Conclusions about previously exposed vaccinees are limited, since just five or six AZD1222 recipients were seropositive for SARS-CoV-2 at baseline. Reportedly, close to half of the unique spike-specific TCRs recognized epitopes lying outside the regions that are mutated in the B.1.351 and B.1.1.7 variants. Most participants were white British and females outnumbered males, and the authors suggested that clonal diversity may have been underestimated.

The time point label, as the study defines it: baseline before first vaccination. Vaccinee samples came from UK trials COV001 and COV002, including a single-blind randomized controlled phase 2/3 trial of AZD1222 (ChAdOx1 nCoV-19) in healthy adults. For TCRbeta chain sequencing, PBMC samples were collected from trial participants at day 0 and at day 28 after the second dose. The junction carries 19 bases between V and J, which are trimmed by 3 bases and 7 bases respectively. Its CDR3 holds 16 amino acids, cysteine through phenylalanine. Only the CDR3 portion is preserved as DNA: 48 bases, with reading frame beginning at the first base. CDR1 MDHEN and CDR2 SYDVKM are derived from the germline V gene. As to this clone: No antigen is known for it. Qualities for individual bases were not recorded, and no much larger clone is one base off.

The CDR3 regions of human TCRbeta chains were analyzed by immunosequencing. On the authors' methods: TCRs in the repertoires were compared against a reference library of SARS-CoV-2-specific TCRs that had been generated with the MIRA antigen-specificity platform. Breadth was defined as the fraction of unique TCRs that were SARS-CoV-2-associated. Depth was defined as the fraction of total T cells that were SARS-CoV-2-associated. Using the MIRA data, every spike-specific TCR was mapped to the spike region that the TCR reacted to and assigned to either a CD4 or a CD8 class. Log10-transformed breadth and depth values were compared by one-way ANOVA with Sidak's multiple comparisons tests. What TCRdb holds here is the immuneACCESS table cut down to in-frame rearrangements. Part of the clones is not present; checked against another copy, under half of the missing clones reflect an unresolved V gene, and the others are unexplained. Clone size and the V and J calls come from that table; the DNA yielded D and trimming. This sample lists 160,000 or so clones; around nine tenths were detected once. 1.5% to 2% of the sample comes from the top ten.

This clonotype was sampled from an adult in good health. Recombination connected TRBV28 to TRBJ1-5; the D region possibly corresponds to TRBD1 (6 bases align). Source: peripheral blood, taken on day 0 of AZD1222 vaccination. This receptor has the CDR3 CASSFEVSGVFQPQHF. The bases read TGTGCCAGCAGTTTTGAGGTCTCAGGGGTATTCCAGCCCCAGCATTTT.